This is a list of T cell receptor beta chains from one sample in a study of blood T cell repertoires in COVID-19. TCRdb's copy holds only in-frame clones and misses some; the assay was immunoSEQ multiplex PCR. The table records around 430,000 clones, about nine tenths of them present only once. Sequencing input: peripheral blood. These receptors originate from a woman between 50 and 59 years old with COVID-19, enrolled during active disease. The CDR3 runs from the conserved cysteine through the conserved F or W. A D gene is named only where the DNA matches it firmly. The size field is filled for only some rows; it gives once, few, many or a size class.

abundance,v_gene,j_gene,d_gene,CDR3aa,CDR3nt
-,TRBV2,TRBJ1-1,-,CASSERSYEAFF,TGTGCCAGCAGTGAACGCAGTTATGAAGCTTTCTTT
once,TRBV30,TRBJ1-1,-,CAWSPSGVTEAFF,TGTGCCTGGAGTCCCTCAGGGGTCACTGAAGCTTTCTTT
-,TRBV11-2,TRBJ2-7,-,CASSVSSYEQYF,TGTGCCAGCAGCGTCAGCTCCTACGAGCAGTACTTC
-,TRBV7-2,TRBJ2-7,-,CASSPPPGPLRVTGGAQYF,TGTGCCAGCAGCCCACCGCCCGGGCCCTTGAGAGTTACCGGAGGGGCGCAGTACTTC
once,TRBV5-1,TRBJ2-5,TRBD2,CASSPGGGAQETQYF,TGCGCCAGCAGCCCGGGAGGAGGGGCTCAAGAGACCCAGTACTTC
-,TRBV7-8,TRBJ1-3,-,CASSSGSAGGNTIYF,TGTGCCAGCAGCTCTGGGTCTGCGGGAGGAAACACCATATATTTT
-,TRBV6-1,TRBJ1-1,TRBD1,CASSETGVTEAFF,TGTGCCAGCAGTGAGACAGGGGTCACTGAAGCTTTCTTT
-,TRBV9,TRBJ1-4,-,CASSFRTEDEKLFF,TGTGCCAGCAGCTTCCGGACAGAGGATGAAAAACTGTTTTTT
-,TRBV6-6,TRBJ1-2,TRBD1,CASSLGGGDGYTF,TGTGCCAGCAGTCTAGGGGGCGGTGATGGCTACACCTTC
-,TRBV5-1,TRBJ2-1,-,CASSLMFGAAKNEQFF,TGCGCCAGCAGCTTGATGTTTGGGGCGGCTAAAAATGAGCAGTTCTTC
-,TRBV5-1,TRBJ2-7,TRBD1,CASTGTAPYEQYF,TGCGCCAGCACCGGGACAGCGCCCTACGAGCAGTACTTC
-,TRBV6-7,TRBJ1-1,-,CAREGAPGTEAFF,TGTGCCAGGGAGGGCGCGCCCGGGACTGAAGCTTTCTTT
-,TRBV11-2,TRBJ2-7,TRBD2,CASSLKRESYEQYF,TGTGCCAGCAGCTTAAAGCGGGAGTCCTACGAGCAGTACTTC
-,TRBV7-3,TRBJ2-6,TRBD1,CASSPRDRGPSGANVLTF,TGTGCCAGCAGTCCCCGGGACAGGGGTCCCTCTGGGGCCAACGTCCTGACTTTC
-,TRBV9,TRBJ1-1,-,CASSVGSANTEAFF,TGTGCCAGCAGCGTAGGTAGCGCGAACACTGAAGCTTTCTTT
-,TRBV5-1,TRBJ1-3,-,CASSSGDGLSSGNTIYF,TGCGCCAGCAGCTCCGGAGATGGCCTTAGCTCTGGAAACACCATATATTTT
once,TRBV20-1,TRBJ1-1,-,CSASSGDFEAFF,TGCAGTGCTAGTTCCGGAGATTTTGAAGCTTTCTTT
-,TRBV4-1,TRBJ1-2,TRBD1,CASSHLYGTGRLAGYGYTF,TGCGCCAGCAGCCACCTCTACGGGACAGGGAGGTTGGCGGGCTATGGCTACACCTTC
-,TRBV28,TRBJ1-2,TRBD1,CASSLQGAGYGYTF,TGTGCCAGCAGTTTACAGGGGGCAGGCTATGGCTACACCTTC
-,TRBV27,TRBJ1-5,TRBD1,CASSPNRGWTRNQPQHF,TGTGCCAGCAGCCCAAACAGGGGATGGACTCGCAATCAGCCCCAGCATTTT
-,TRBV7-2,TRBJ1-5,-,CASSPGRALNQPQHF,TGTGCCAGCAGCCCCGGCAGGGCGCTCAATCAGCCCCAGCATTTT
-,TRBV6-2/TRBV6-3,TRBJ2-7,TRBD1,CASSREGQAPYEQYF,TGTGCCAGCAGCCGTGAGGGACAGGCCCCCTACGAGCAGTACTTC
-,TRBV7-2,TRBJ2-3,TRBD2,CASSSRLAGAGTDTQYF,TGTGCCAGCAGCTCAAGACTAGCGGGGGCGGGCACAGATACGCAGTATTTT